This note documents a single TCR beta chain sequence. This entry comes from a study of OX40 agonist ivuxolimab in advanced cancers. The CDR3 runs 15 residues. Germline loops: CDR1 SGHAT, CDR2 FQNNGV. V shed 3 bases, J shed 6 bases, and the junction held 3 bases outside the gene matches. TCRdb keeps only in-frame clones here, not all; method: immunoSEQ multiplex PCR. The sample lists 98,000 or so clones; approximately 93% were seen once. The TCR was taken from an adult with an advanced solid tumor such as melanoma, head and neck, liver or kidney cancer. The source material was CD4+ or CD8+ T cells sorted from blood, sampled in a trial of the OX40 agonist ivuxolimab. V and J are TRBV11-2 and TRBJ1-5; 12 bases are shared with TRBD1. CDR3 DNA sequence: TGTGCCAGCAGCTTGGGACAGGGGGCCGGTCAGCCCCAGCATTTT. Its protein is CASSLGQGAGQPQHF. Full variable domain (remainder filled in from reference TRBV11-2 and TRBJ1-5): EAGVAQSPRYKIIEKRQSVAFWCNPISGHATLYWYQQILGQGPKLLIQFQNNGVVDDSQLPKDRFSAERLKGVDSTLKIQPAKLEDSAVYLCASSLGQGAGQPQHFGDGTRLSIL.